The rows below give T cell receptor beta chains drawn from one sample of a study of tumor and adjacent non-tumor tissue in lung cancer. MiXCR, run by TCRdb on the multiplex PCR reads, gives a single entry per CDR3 protein. The sample contains about 82,000 distinct CDR3 sequences, over 75% of which appear only once. Source material: lung tumor tissue. All receptors derive from a woman aged 45-60 years with non-small cell lung cancer. Both conserved end residues are trimmed from each CDR3. D genes are given only for firm matches. The size entry is marked missing in some rows and otherwise reads once, few, many or a size class.

clone size: many; D gene: NA; V gene: TRBV12-3/TRBV12-4; CDR3 protein: ASSLGEDTEAF
clone size: NA; D gene: NA; V gene: TRBV10-2; CDR3 protein: ASSDIAAGTNILT
clone size: NA; D gene: NA; V gene: TRBV4-1; CDR3 protein: ASSQVRDFTDKEY
clone size: NA; D gene: TRBD2; V gene: TRBV11-1; CDR3 protein: ANSVAISGSYHTWELF
clone size: many; D gene: TRBD2; V gene: TRBV20-1; CDR3 protein: SASGDGLAETLAKNIQY
clone size: NA; D gene: NA; V gene: TRBV20-1; CDR3 protein: SAREGPGYQPQH
clone size: NA; D gene: NA; V gene: TRBV20-1; CDR3 protein: SATIRGFNYGYT
clone size: NA; D gene: NA; V gene: TRBV10-3; CDR3 protein: ASRERDSYGRY
clone size: once; D gene: NA; V gene: TRBV6-5; CDR3 protein: ASSDKESYNEQY
clone size: NA; D gene: NA; V gene: TRBV20-1; CDR3 protein: SAREGGEVCYEQF
clone size: NA; D gene: TRBD2; V gene: TRBV4-2; CDR3 protein: ACSLLGRVRTGELF
clone size: NA; D gene: NA; V gene: TRBV6-5; CDR3 protein: ASSPLPASFQETQY
clone size: many; D gene: TRBD2; V gene: TRBV10-2; CDR3 protein: ASSPSPGTSGKAGELF
clone size: many; D gene: NA; V gene: TRBV5-1; CDR3 protein: ASSFMSTLISGANVLT
clone size: NA; D gene: TRBD2; V gene: TRBV12-3/TRBV12-4; CDR3 protein: ASSFLAGVVSYNEQF
clone size: NA; D gene: NA; V gene: TRBV20-1; CDR3 protein: SARDWTDIEQY
clone size: NA; D gene: NA; V gene: TRBV12-3/TRBV12-4; CDR3 protein: ARSQNSGHPQETQC
clone size: NA; D gene: NA; V gene: TRBV12-3/TRBV12-4; CDR3 protein: VSTPSFGDTIY
clone size: NA; D gene: NA; V gene: TRBV12-3/TRBV12-4; CDR3 protein: ASSPRDAYGST
clone size: NA; D gene: TRBD1; V gene: TRBV29-1; CDR3 protein: IVGQGAGELF
clone size: NA; D gene: NA; V gene: TRBV4-1; CDR3 protein: GGRGKITPYEQY
clone size: NA; D gene: TRBD2; V gene: TRBV6-5; CDR3 protein: VSALFAGATDTQY
clone size: NA; D gene: NA; V gene: TRBV6-4; CDR3 protein: ASSDSSTDTQF
clone size: NA; D gene: NA; V gene: TRBV10-2; CDR3 protein: ASSRGNEQY
clone size: once; D gene: NA; V gene: TRBV11-2; CDR3 protein: AGSLGVEQF
clone size: NA; D gene: NA; V gene: TRBV5-4; CDR3 protein: ASSKEFDSYT
clone size: NA; D gene: TRBD1; V gene: TRBV30; CDR3 protein: AWSQGAAGNTIY
clone size: NA; D gene: NA; V gene: TRBV4-1; CDR3 protein: TSSQGDTGNQLQH
clone size: NA; D gene: NA; V gene: TRBV11-2; CDR3 protein: ASSLNILTGELF
clone size: many; D gene: TRBD1; V gene: TRBV30; CDR3 protein: AWSVGIRDRGLTDSYEQY
clone size: NA; D gene: TRBD1; V gene: TRBV7-2; CDR3 protein: ASSRDRRETQY
clone size: NA; D gene: NA; V gene: TRBV6-5; CDR3 protein: ASSYGRDEYSEAF
clone size: NA; D gene: TRBD1; V gene: TRBV6-1; CDR3 protein: ASSEAVGQGVGEQY
clone size: NA; D gene: NA; V gene: TRBV29-1; CDR3 protein: SVVWDGSQH
clone size: NA; D gene: TRBD2; V gene: TRBV11-1; CDR3 protein: ASSPRLAGGLQY
clone size: NA; D gene: NA; V gene: TRBV12-3/TRBV12-4; CDR3 protein: ASSGPRDMAILETQY
clone size: NA; D gene: TRBD1; V gene: TRBV4-1; CDR3 protein: ASSQDWWTGSSGADVLT
clone size: NA; D gene: TRBD1; V gene: TRBV6-1; CDR3 protein: AGNWPRTGDLVKNIQY
clone size: NA; D gene: NA; V gene: TRBV9; CDR3 protein: AISVAPQASSYEQY
clone size: NA; D gene: NA; V gene: TRBV5-6; CDR3 protein: AGSSQVDSPLL
clone size: once; D gene: TRBD2; V gene: TRBV23-1; CDR3 protein: ASSTSDEQY
clone size: NA; D gene: NA; V gene: TRBV11-2; CDR3 protein: ASRFGSVDNEQF